This T cell receptor (beta chain) comes out of a study of T cell clonotyping in hematopoietic cell transplantation. The study, taken as a whole, reports: Few recipient clonotypes overlapped donors; over 95% were de novo at given depth.

Details on this clone: Its antigen is undetermined.

Samples: about 28 days before transplant, then days 30, 100 and 180 after. Unmatched junction bases numbered 5, after V lost 0 bases and J lost 6 bases. CDR3 length: 14 amino acids. Looked up from germline, CDR1 is SGHNT and CDR2 is YYREEE (reference sequence). The method was immunoSEQ multiplex PCR; TCRdb's version includes in-frame clones alone and lacks a portion of them. This sample yields several thousand clones, of which approximately 90% are seen a single time; roughly 5.8% belongs to the top ten. The source material was peripheral blood mononuclear cells, sampled 100 days after allogeneic stem cell transplant. The sequence came from a female patient aged 40-50 years who had an allogeneic stem cell transplant from a related donor, so the T cells may come from the graft donor. Some clones in this sample may be carry-over from other donors' samples. V gene TRBV5-4 combines with J gene TRBJ2-7; TRBD2 matches 8 bases. CDR3 DNA: TGTGCCAGCAGCTTGGGGCTAGCGGGTCTCGAGCAGTACTTC. Translating gives CASSLGLAGLEQYF. Filled out from reference TRBV5-4 and TRBJ2-7, the complete variable domain reads ETGVTQSPTHLIKTRGQQVTLRCSSQSGHNTVSWYQQALGQGPQFIFQYYREEENGRGNFPPRFSGLQFPNYSSELNVNALELDDSALYLCASSLGLAGLEQYFGPGTRLTVT.